This T cell receptor beta chain was profiled in a study of Graves' ophthalmopathy and Graves' hyperthyroidism. Study-level information: Peripheral blood sampling preceded any treatment and occurred at initial diagnosis.

This clonotype was seen at least ten times. Its antigen is currently unknown. Broader study findings: Ophthalmopathy versus stable hyperthyroidism: 13-signature model gave 87.88% sensitivity, 65% to 82% specificity.

The V segment lost 10 bases and the J segment 6 bases; nucleotides outside the gene matches: 8. CDR3 length: 12 residues. CDR1 and CDR2 from the germline V gene are MDHEN and SYDVKM. The study amplified TCR beta CDR3 regions using RNA transcripts. RT-PCR was first run with HTBI primers, then multiplex PCR in a second round. Via MiXCR, TCRdb re-called the multiplex PCR reads, giving one row per CDR3 protein. Among almost 400,000 distinct CDR3 sequences listed, 15% to 20% were seen once. Ophthalmopathy donors showed moderate-to-severe activity, CAS ≥3, NOSPECS ≥4 and a duration under 3 months. It was on clinical symptoms, serum thyroxine, TRAb, thyroid ultrasound and orbital computed tomography that diagnosis relied.

The receptor was isolated from a woman aged 18-35 years with Graves' ophthalmopathy. The sequenced material came from peripheral blood. The chain employs TRBV28 and TRBJ1-1, with 7 bases identical to TRBD1. DNA for the CDR3: TGTGCCATCTCCGACAGGGAAGCTGAAGCTTTCTTT. It specifies CAISDREAEAFF. Together with reference TRBV28 and TRBJ1-1, the CDR3 gives the full variable domain: DVKVTQSSRYLVKRTGEKVFLECVQDMDHENMFWYRQDPGLGLRLIYFSYDVKMKEKGDIPEGYSVSREKKERFSLILESASTNQTSMYLCAISDREAEAFFGQGTRLTVV.